Reported below is one T cell receptor beta chain. Original processing methods: Reference gene primers were amplified, and this amplification served to estimate nucleated cell counts. Generated by immunoSEQ multiplex PCR, the TCRdb table keeps only in-frame clones and is missing some. V, J and clone size were drawn from that table, and D and trimming were deduced from the DNA. The repertoire consists of fewer than 200,000 clones, with under 85% occurring once and the leading ten covering more than 3.5%. Germline V lookup: CDR1 LNHNV, CDR2 YYDKDF (reference sequence). The CDR3 runs to 16 residues. V shed 8 bases and J 7 bases; nucleotides not matched to a gene: 16. These data originate in a study of blood T cell repertoires in COVID-19. Background on the study: The cDNA or gDNA used as material had been derived from T cells, B-cell-depleted T cells, or PBMCs.

The gene calls are TRBV15 and TRBJ2-1, with TRBD2 matching over 8 bases. The receptor comes from a woman aged 80 or over with acute or convalescent COVID-19. The sequenced sample consisted of peripheral blood. This CDR3 reads CATGRTGGGMENEQFF. Written as DNA, the CDR3 is TGTGCCACCGGACGAACCGGGGGGGGGATGGAGAATGAGCAGTTCTTC. The entire variable domain, with the rest obtained from reference TRBV15 and TRBJ2-1, is as follows: DAMVIQNPRYQVTQFGKPVTLSCSQTLNHNVMYWYQQKSSQAPKLLFHYYDKDFNNEADTPDNFQSRRPNTSFCFLDIRSPGLGDTAMYLCATGRTGGGMENEQFFGPGTRLTVL.